The 18 T cell receptor beta chains given below trace back to one sample, sequenced in a study of shared clonotypes between healthy human individuals. The data were produced by immunoSEQ multiplex PCR, yet TCRdb's version contains in-frame clones alone and is incomplete. The sample holds 850,000 to 1,100,000 clones, 70% to 85% seen once. The sample comprised memory CD4+ T cells from PBMCs. The subset: CD45RA-negative fraction. Receptors were obtained from a man aged 18 to 35 in good health. Some clones in this sample may be carry-over from other donors' samples.

This sequence joins TRBV5-1 and TRBJ1-1; D remains ambiguous. V was shortened by 4 bases and J by 6 bases, with 19 bases between the two germline ends. The CDR3 sequence is 15 residues long. Germline V gives CDR1 SGHRS, CDR2 YFSETQ. The chain's CDR3 is CASSLDGRGAAEAFF. The CDR3, as DNA: TGCGCCAGCAGCCTGGACGGCCGGGGTGCGGCTGAAGCTTTCTTT. Full variable domain (missing parts from reference TRBV5-1 and TRBJ1-1): KAGVTQTPRYLIKTRGQQVTLSCSPISGHRSVSWYQQTPGQGLQFLFEYFSETQRNKGNFPGRFSGRQFSNSRSEMNVSTLELGDSALYLCASSLDGRGAAEAFFGQGTRLTVV.

The chain employs TRBV10-3 and TRBJ2-5; perhaps TRBD2 as D (5 bases). The CDR3 contains 13 residues. Per the germline V gene, CDR1 is ENHRY and CDR2 is SYGVKD. The V and J ends lost 2 bases and 5 bases respectively, with 9 bases between them. The CDR3: CAISEVRRETQYF. For the CDR3, the DNA is TGTGCCATCAGTGAGGTCAGGAGGGAGACCCAGTACTTC.

The gene calls are TRBV14 and TRBJ2-1, with a weak D call TRBD2 (6 bases). Deletions cut 4 bases from V and 2 bases from J, with 15 bases between. Germline V gene lookup returns CDR1 SGHDN and CDR2 FVKESK. The CDR3 consists of 16 residues. In DNA, the CDR3 is TGTGCCAGCAGCCTGGGACTTTCCCGTACCTACAATGAGCAGTTCTTC. Translation gives CASSLGLSRTYNEQFF.

There are a few counts of this clone. Additional DNA sequences in this sample encode the identical CDR3. J is TRBJ1-1 and V is TRBV5-1; no clear D gene. The CDR3 covers 14 residues. Germline lookup yields CDR1 SGHRS and CDR2 YFSETQ. V dropped 0 bases and J dropped 1 base, with 7 bases sitting between them. The CDR3 loop is CASSLDRPNTEAFF. CDR3 DNA sequence: TGCGCCAGCAGCTTGGACAGACCGAACACTGAAGCTTTCTTT.

The rearrangement links TRBV2 to TRBJ2-7, with D maybe TRBD1 (5 bases). This CDR3 has 14 amino acids. The germline gives CDR1 SNHLY, CDR2 FYNNEI. V was trimmed by 1 base and J by 3 bases, leaving 10 bases between them. Here the CDR3 reads CASSEGRGNYEQYF. The CDR3 nucleotides read TGTGCCAGCAGTGAAGGTAGGGGTAACTACGAGCAGTACTTC.

V is TRBV28 and J is TRBJ2-3; TRBD2 agrees at 12 bases. Germline loops: CDR1 MDHEN, CDR2 SYDVKM. This CDR3 has 15 residues. The V and J ends lost 6 bases and 1 base, in that order; junction bases with no gene match: 2. CDR3 bases: TGTGCCAGCAGCCTAGCGGGAGGGCGCACAGATACGCAGTATTTT. It codes for CASSLAGGRTDTQYF.

The V call is TRBV5-4, the J call TRBJ1-2; 7 bases agree with TRBD1. V lost 4 bases to trimming and J lost 5 bases; unmatched junction nucleotides: 5. The CDR3 is 13 residues long. Germline CDR1 reads SGHNT; CDR2 reads YYREEE (reference sequence). As DNA, the CDR3 is TGTGCCAGCAGCCCGGGACAGACGTATGGCTACACCTTC. It codes for CASSPGQTYGYTF. The full variable domain, completed using reference TRBV5-4 and TRBJ1-2, is ETGVTQSPTHLIKTRGQQVTLRCSSQSGHNTVSWYQQALGQGPQFIFQYYREEENGRGNFPPRFSGLQFPNYSSELNVNALELDDSALYLCASSPGQTYGYTFGSGTRLTVV.

The chain is built from TRBV2 and TRBJ2-1; perhaps TRBD1 as D (6 bases). The CDR3 consists of 13 residues. CDR1 and CDR2 from the germline V gene are SNHLY and FYNNEI. V was shortened by 7 bases and J by 4 bases, with 11 bases between the two germline ends. The CDR3 sequence is CASTGQFYNEQFF. DNA of the CDR3: TGTGCCAGCACCGGACAGTTTTACAATGAGCAGTTCTTC. Drawing the rest from reference TRBV2 and TRBJ2-1, the complete variable domain is EPEVTQTPSHQVTQMGQEVILRCVPISNHLYFYWYRQILGQKVEFLVSFYNNEISEKSEIFDDQFSVERPDGSNFTLKIRSTKLEDSAMYFCASTGQFYNEQFFGPGTRLTVL.

The chain carries TRBV28 and TRBJ1-2, with D possibly matching TRBD1 (5 bases). This CDR3 is built from 15 residues. Germline CDR1 reads MDHEN; CDR2 reads SYDVKM. Between the trimmed V and J ends, which lost 1 base and 7 bases, there was a span of 16 bases. In DNA form, the CDR3 reads TGTGCCAGCAGTTTATTAGACAGAGCCTTTGGTGGCTACACCTTC. It specifies CASSLLDRAFGGYTF.

Comment on this clone: Being one base from a much bigger clone, this may be a read error. The CDR3 end shows no conserved phenylalanine or tryptophan, and so a read error is likely. J is TRBJ1-1 and V is TRBV2; perhaps TRBD1 as D (5 bases). The CDR3 has 12 amino acids. Germline V gene data show CDR1 as SNHLY and CDR2 as FYNNEI. V shed 5 bases and J shed 8 bases, with 12 bases lying between them. Here the CDR3 DNA reads TGTGCCAGCAGTTTGCAGGGCACCGAAGCTTTCCTT. It is translated as CASSLQGTEAFL.

The gene calls are TRBV5-1 and TRBJ2-3; D might be TRBD1 (6 bases). Germline values: CDR1 SGHRS, CDR2 YFSETQ. The CDR3 has 15 residues. V lost 4 bases, J lost 4 bases, and 16 bases lay in between. The CDR3 here is CASSRGQLIADTQYF. CDR3 DNA sequence: TGCGCCAGCAGCCGAGGACAGTTGATAGCAGATACGCAGTATTTT.

This clone was counted a single time. The chain joins TRBV28 to TRBJ1-1; 7 nucleotides agree with TRBD1. Germline assignment: CDR1 MDHEN and CDR2 SYDVKM. The length of the CDR3 is 16 residues. Losses at the gene ends were 6 bases for V and 0 bases for J; bases not matched to a gene: 10. The CDR3 DNA reads as TGTGCCAGCAGCTCCCCGGGACAGATCATGAACACTGAAGCTTTCTTT. Translated: CASSSPGQIMNTEAFF.

V is TRBV4-3 and J is TRBJ2-2; 9 nucleotides agree with TRBD2. The CDR3 sequence is 16 residues long. The junction had 6 bases not matched to a gene; V was cut back by 0 bases and J by 7 bases. CDR1 is LGHNA, CDR2 YSLEER, per germline. CDR3 sequence: CASSQEEREVIGELFF. In DNA form, the CDR3 reads TGCGCCAGCAGCCAAGAGGAGCGGGAGGTGATCGGGGAGCTGTTTTTT.

The chain carries TRBV18 and TRBJ2-7; 10 nucleotides line up with TRBD1. The V gene end was trimmed by 7 bases and the J gene end by 5 bases; junction bases not matched to a gene: 11. Germline CDR1 KGHSH, CDR2 LQKENI. The CDR3 has 15 amino acids. CDR3 amino acids: CASLAGTGVSDEQYF. Here the CDR3 DNA reads TGTGCCAGCTTAGCCGGGACAGGGGTTAGCGACGAGCAGTACTTC.

The gene calls are TRBV18 and TRBJ2-5; unclear D gene. CDR3 size: 12 residues. Trimming pared 1 base from V and 4 bases from J, leaving 4 bases between. CDR1 and CDR2 from the germline V gene are KGHSH and LQKENI. In DNA form, the CDR3 reads TGTGCCAGCTCACCACTGATAGAGACCCAGTACTTC. Its translation: CASSPLIETQYF.

Of note for this clone: One end of the junction varies from germline; a read error may be responsible. The J gene is TRBJ2-7, the V gene TRBV6-1; D remains unclear. The CDR3 loop spans 15 amino acids. CDR1 is MNHNS and CDR2 is SASEGT in the germline V gene. DNA of the CDR3: TGTGCCGGCAGTGTAGGGCCCGCCACATCGAACGAGCAGTACTTC. It specifies CAGSVGPATSNEQYF.

The gene calls are TRBV4-2 and TRBJ1-4; 11 bases fit TRBD1. Per the germline V gene, CDR1 is LGHNA and CDR2 is YNFKEQ. CDR3 length: 16 amino acids. V shed 0 bases and J 8 bases; nucleotides not matched to a gene: 5. The CDR3 coding sequence is TGTGCCAGCAGCCAAGATTCCTGGACAGGGGGCGAAAAACTGTTTTTT. It codes for CASSQDSWTGGEKLFF.

This clone has a handful of counts. The chain links TRBV6-5 to TRBJ1-5; unclear D gene. Germline CDR1 and CDR2: MNHEY and SVGAGI. Trimming took off 6 bases at V and 0 bases at J, with 9 bases between the two ends. This CDR3 comprises 14 residues. The CDR3 protein is CASSRDFSNQPQHF. DNA of the CDR3: TGTGCCAGCAGCCGGGATTTTAGCAATCAGCCCCAGCATTTT.